One sample yielded the 4 T cell receptor beta chains listed below, sequenced in a study of T cell changes during pregnancy in multiple sclerosis (dated by TCRdb to the late 2010s). The method was the immunoSEQ multiplex PCR assay. Sourced from immuneACCESS, this table was stored by TCRdb with only in-frame sequences that have V and J called. A share of the clones is absent; for the studies checked, an unresolved V gene accounts for under half, and the remainder has no known explanation. This sample has around 96,000 clones in its table, and approximately 95% of those were observed once. The ten largest clones add up to over 1.5% of the sample. Sequences were derived from peripheral blood, sampled after pregnancy. The receptors were sampled from a female donor in good health, enrolled as a control in a pregnancy study.

The sample holds one count of this clone. The genes are TRBV5-4 and TRBJ2-7, with TRBD2 identical over 8 bases. This CDR3 is built from 15 residues. The trim removed 1 base at V and 2 bases at J, leaving 5 bases unmatched. Germline V gives CDR1 SGHNT, CDR2 YYREEE (reference sequence). The CDR3 DNA reads TGTGCCAGCAGCTTGACTAGCGGAACCACCTACGAGCAGTACTTC. As protein: CASSLTSGTTYEQYF.

The rearrangement joins TRBV29-1 to TRBJ1-1, with 11 bases aligning to TRBD1. J was trimmed by 1 base and V by 6 bases; bases with no gene match: 10. The CDR3 loop spans 16 amino acids. Germline lookup yields CDR1 SQVTM and CDR2 ANQGSEA. In DNA form, the CDR3 reads TGCAGCGTCGTAAAGGACAGGGGGCCGGAGAACACTGAAGCTTTCTTT. It yields the protein CSVVKDRGPENTEAFF. Together with reference TRBV29-1 and TRBJ1-1, the CDR3 gives the full variable domain: SAVISQKPSRDICQRGTSLTIQCQVDSQVTMMFWYRQQPGQSLTLIATANQGSEATYESGFVIDKFPISRPNLTFSTLTVSNMSPEDSSIYLCSVVKDRGPENTEAFFGQGTRLTVV.

This clone was detected only once. The chain uses TRBV5-4 and TRBJ2-2, with D hard to call. Between the trimmed V and J ends, which lost 2 bases and 5 bases, there was a span of 10 bases. From germline, CDR1 is SGHNT and CDR2 YYREEE (reference sequence). This CDR3 has 14 amino acids. CDR3 in amino acids: CASSLSGETGELFF. The CDR3 DNA reads as TGTGCCAGCAGCTTATCCGGTGAGACCGGGGAGCTGTTTTTT.

V is TRBV19 and J is TRBJ2-2; 8 nucleotides agree with TRBD1. Germline V gene lookup returns CDR1 LNHDA and CDR2 SQIVND (reference sequence). The V gene end was trimmed by 9 bases and the J gene end by 6 bases; junction bases not matched to a gene: 6. The length of the CDR3 is 13 residues. DNA of the CDR3: TGTGCCAGACACAGGGGGAAGCCCGGGGAGCTGTTTTTT. Its protein is CARHRGKPGELFF.